This TCR beta chain was documented in a study of post-analysis software for immune sequencing data. Turning to the study itself: The disease courses covered relapsing-remitting, secondary progressive and progressive-relapsing multiple sclerosis.

Germline values: CDR1 SQVTM, CDR2 ANQGSEA. This CDR3 is built from 10 residues. Deletions cut 6 bases from V and 5 bases from J, with 4 bases between. This clonotype has just a few counts. Antigen unknown. Prepared libraries of TCR beta cDNA carried unique molecular identifiers. With roughly 0.95 to 11 million T cells as the source, some 500,000 cDNA molecules resulted. TCRdb redid the calling of the PCR reads with MiXCR, one entry per CDR3 protein. The table has roughly 730,000 distinct CDR3 sequences, roughly 27% seen once. Study-level findings and limits: Among multiple sclerosis patients, normalized Chao1 diversity was significantly below that of controls. Samples from a shared batch, those prepared together, strongly co-clustered by F measure. There were roughly 5 TRBV segments more frequent in patients than controls, and TRBV5-6, TRBV5-1 and TRBV20-1 were among them.

The TCR originated in a girl aged 5-17 years with multiple sclerosis. The V call is TRBV29-1, the J call TRBJ1-4; no clear D gene. The sample consisted of blood. The CDR3 is CSVKNEKLFF. The CDR3 nucleotides read TGCAGCGTCAAGAATGAAAAACTGTTTTTT.